This TCR beta chain was sequenced for a study of PD-L1 blockade in urothelial cancer. Looking at the study overall: In 2014 therapy began: atezolizumab 1,200 mg intravenously every 3 weeks. Each blood sample yielded a median of 141,255 T cells.

Repertoires were generated with immunoSEQ multiplex PCR, while TCRdb's copy carries only in-frame clones and drops some. The repertoire consists of tens of thousands of clones, with approximately 80% occurring once and the leading ten covering 4.5% to 6%. Germline V gene data show CDR1 as LNHDA and CDR2 as SQIVND (reference sequence). The CDR3 has 15 amino acids. Trimming cost V 4 bases and J 5 bases; bases outside gene matches: 6. With respect to this clone: The target antigen is unknown.

Study results and limitations: Durable-benefit patients expanded tumor-associated blood clones more at 3 weeks.

Described time point: pretreatment peripheral blood. The diagnosis in patients was locally advanced or metastatic urothelial carcinoma. This receptor was obtained from an older man with urothelial cancer. V and J are TRBV19 and TRBJ2-2; TRBD1 matches at 8 bases. Sequences were derived from PBMCs, sampled around atezolizumab (anti-PD-L1) treatment. The CDR3 loop is CASSTGQGGTGELFF. The CDR3 nucleotides are TGTGCCAGTAGTACCGGACAGGGTGGGACCGGGGAGCTGTTTTTT.